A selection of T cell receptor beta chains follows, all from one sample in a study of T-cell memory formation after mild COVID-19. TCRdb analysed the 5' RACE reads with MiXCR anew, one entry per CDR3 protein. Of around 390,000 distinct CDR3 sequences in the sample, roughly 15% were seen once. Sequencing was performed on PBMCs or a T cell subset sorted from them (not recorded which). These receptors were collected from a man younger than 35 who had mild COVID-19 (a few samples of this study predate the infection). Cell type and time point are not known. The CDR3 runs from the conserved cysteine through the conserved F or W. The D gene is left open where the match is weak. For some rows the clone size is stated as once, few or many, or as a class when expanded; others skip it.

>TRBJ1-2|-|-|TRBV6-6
CASSRPRQDLYGYTF
TGTGCCAGCAGCCGCCCTCGACAGGATCTCTATGGCTACACCTTC
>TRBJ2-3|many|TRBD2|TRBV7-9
CASSLAWASGSTDTQYF
TGTGCCAGCAGCTTAGCGTGGGCTAGCGGCAGCACAGATACGCAGTATTTT
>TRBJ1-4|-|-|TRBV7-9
CASSPQGSSRGYF
TGTGCCAGCAGCCCCCAAGGGTCCTCTCGGGGGTATTTT
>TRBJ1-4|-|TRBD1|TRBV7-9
CASSAGQGAWEKLFF
TGTGCCAGCAGCGCTGGACAGGGGGCTTGGGAAAAACTGTTTTTT
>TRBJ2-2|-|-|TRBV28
CASSLRGVTGAEPYTGELFF
TGTGCCAGCAGTTTACGGGGGGTCACGGGGGCCGAACCTTACACCGGGGAGCTGTTTTTT
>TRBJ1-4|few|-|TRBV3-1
CASSQDLGDEKLFF
TGTGCCAGCAGCCAAGATTTGGGGGATGAAAAACTGTTTTTT
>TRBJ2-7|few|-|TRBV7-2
CASSWQGPYEQYF
TGTGCCAGCAGTTGGCAGGGGCCGTACGAGCAGTACTTC
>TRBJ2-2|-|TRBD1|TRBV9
CASSGRDSSTGELFF
TGTGCCAGCAGCGGCCGGGACAGCAGCACCGGGGAGCTGTTTTTT
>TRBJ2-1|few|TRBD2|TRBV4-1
CASSRLAGTGNEQFF
TGCGCCAGCAGTCGACTAGCGGGGACCGGGAATGAGCAGTTCTTC
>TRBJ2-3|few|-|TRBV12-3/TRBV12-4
CATLPGFGDTQYF
TGTGCCACCCTCCCAGGGTTCGGGGATACGCAGTATTTT
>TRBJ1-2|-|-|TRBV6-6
CASSYLYRELDGYTF
TGTGCCAGCAGTTATCTGTACAGGGAATTGGATGGCTACACCTTC
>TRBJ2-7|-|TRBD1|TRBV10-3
CAIRGTRQGAYEQYF
TGTGCCATCAGGGGGACCAGACAGGGGGCCTACGAGCAGTACTTC
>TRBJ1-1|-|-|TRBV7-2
CASSEGPLIEAFF
TGTGCCAGCAGTGAGGGGCCCCTGATAGAAGCTTTCTTT
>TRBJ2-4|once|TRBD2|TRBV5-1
CASSWGLAGGPLAKNIQYF
TGCGCCAGCAGCTGGGGACTAGCGGGGGGGCCCTTAGCCAAAAACATTCAGTACTTC
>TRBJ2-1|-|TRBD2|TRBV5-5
CASNKPGLAAYNEQFF
TGTGCCAGCAACAAACCGGGACTAGCGGCTTACAATGAGCAGTTCTTC
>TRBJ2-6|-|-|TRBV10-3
CAIRHGSSGANVLTF
TGTGCCATCAGGCATGGCAGTTCTGGGGCCAACGTCCTGACTTTC
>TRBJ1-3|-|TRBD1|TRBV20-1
CSAGQGTNTIYF
TGCAGTGCTGGACAGGGGACGAACACCATATATTTT
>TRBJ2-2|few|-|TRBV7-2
CASSSPLTVANTGELFF
TGTGCCAGCAGCTCCCCACTGACAGTCGCGAACACCGGGGAGCTGTTTTTT
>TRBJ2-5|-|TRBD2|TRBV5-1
CASSETSGGIETQYF
TGCGCCAGCTCGGAGACTAGCGGGGGAATCGAGACCCAGTACTTC
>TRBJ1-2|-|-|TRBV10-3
CAISDVGFQEGGYTF
TGTGCCATCAGTGATGTAGGATTCCAAGAGGGGGGCTACACCTTC
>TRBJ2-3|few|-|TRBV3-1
CASSPRAGPTDTQYF
TGTGCCAGCAGCCCAAGGGCGGGGCCCACAGATACGCAGTATTTT
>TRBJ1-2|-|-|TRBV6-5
CASTRNRDPSSYTF
TGTGCCAGCACCAGGAACCGGGACCCCTCCAGCTACACCTTC
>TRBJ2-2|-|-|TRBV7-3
CASSPRSVAGELFF
TGTGCCAGCAGCCCGCGTTCAGTAGCCGGGGAGCTGTTTTTT
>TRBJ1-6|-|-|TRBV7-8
CASSLREGPTYNSPLHF
TGTGCCAGCAGCTTAAGAGAGGGCCCGACTTATAATTCACCCCTCCACTTT
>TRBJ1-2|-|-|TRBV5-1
CASSPLGGTSGYTF
TGCGCCAGCAGCCCCCTGGGCGGGACCAGTGGCTACACCTTC
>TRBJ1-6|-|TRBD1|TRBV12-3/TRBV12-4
CASSPGTVYKSPLHF
TGTGCCAGCAGCCCCGGGACAGTCTATAAGTCACCCCTCCACTTT
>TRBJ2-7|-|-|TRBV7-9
CASSRTEQFYEQYF
TGTGCCAGCAGCCGAACCGAACAATTCTACGAGCAGTACTTC
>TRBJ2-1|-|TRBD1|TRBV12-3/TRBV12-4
CASTRDSQFEQFF
TGTGCCAGCACCAGGGACAGCCAATTTGAGCAGTTCTTC
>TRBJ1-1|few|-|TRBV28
CASSSLGGADTEAFF
TGTGCCAGCAGTTCCCTTGGAGGGGCGGACACTGAAGCTTTCTTT
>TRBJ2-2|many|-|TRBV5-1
CASCIQGPGELFF
TGCGCCAGCTGCATACAGGGCCCCGGGGAGCTGTTTTTT
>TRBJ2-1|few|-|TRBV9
CASSASATDNEQFF
TGTGCCAGCAGCGCCTCTGCGACCGATAATGAGCAGTTCTTC
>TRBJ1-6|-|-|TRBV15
CATSSGTSSYNSPLHF
TGTGCCACCAGCAGTGGGACTAGCTCCTATAATTCACCCCTCCACTTT
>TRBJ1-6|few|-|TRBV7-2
CASLDQGPFSYNSPLHF
TGTGCCAGCCTTGATCAGGGGCCCTTCTCCTATAATTCACCCCTCCACTTT
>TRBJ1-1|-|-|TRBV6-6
CASSYEVRSEGAFF
TGTGCCAGCAGTTACGAGGTGCGGTCTGAAGGAGCTTTCTTT
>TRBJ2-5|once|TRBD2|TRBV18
CASVPPAGETQYF
TGTGCCAGCGTACCGCCAGCGGGGGAGACCCAGTACTTC
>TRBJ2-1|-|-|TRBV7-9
CASSLAGGPAYNEQFF
TGTGCCAGCAGCTTAGCGGGGGGCCCGGCCTACAATGAGCAGTTCTTC
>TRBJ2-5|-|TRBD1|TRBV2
CASRTRDRGLEETQYF
TGTGCCAGCAGGACCCGGGACAGGGGCTTAGAGGAGACCCAGTACTTC
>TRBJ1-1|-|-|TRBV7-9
CASSLAQLGPEAFF
TGTGCCAGCAGCTTAGCCCAACTCGGACCTGAAGCTTTCTTT
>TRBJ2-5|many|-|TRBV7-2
CASTPAIKETQYF
TGTGCCAGCACCCCGGCCATTAAAGAGACCCAGTACTTC
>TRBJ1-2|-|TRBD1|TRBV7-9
CASSPLDRDYGYTF
TGTGCCAGCAGCCCTCTCGACAGGGACTATGGCTACACCTTC
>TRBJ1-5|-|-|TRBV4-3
CASSQEVVLGNQPQHF
TGCGCCAGCAGCCAAGAAGTAGTATTGGGCAATCAGCCCCAGCATTTT
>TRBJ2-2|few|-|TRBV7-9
CASSLAFRTGELFF
TGTGCCAGCAGCTTAGCGTTTAGAACCGGGGAGCTGTTTTTT
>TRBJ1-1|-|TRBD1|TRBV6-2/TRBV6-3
CASSDSSDRPNTEAFF
TGTGCCAGCAGCGACTCTTCGGACAGGCCGAACACTGAAGCTTTCTTT
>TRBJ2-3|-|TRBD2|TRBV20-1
CSARDRILAGVPNTQYF
TGCAGTGCTAGAGACCGCATCCTAGCGGGGGTGCCCAATACGCAGTATTTT
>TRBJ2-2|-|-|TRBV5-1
CASLRTVTGMNTGELFF
TGCGCCAGTCTGAGAACCGTGACGGGAATGAACACCGGGGAGCTGTTTTTT
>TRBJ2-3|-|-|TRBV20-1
CSARDHSQRDTQYF
TGCAGTGCTAGAGATCACAGCCAGCGGGATACGCAGTATTTT
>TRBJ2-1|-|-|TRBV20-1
CSATLSGVSNEQFF
TGCAGTGCTACCTTGTCCGGGGTGAGCAATGAGCAGTTCTTC
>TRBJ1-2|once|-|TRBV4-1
CASSQVWEQGRGYTF
TGCGCCAGCAGCCAAGTATGGGAACAGGGCCGTGGCTACACCTTC
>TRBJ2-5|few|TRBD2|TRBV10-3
CAISGTSGQETQYF
TGTGCCATCAGTGGGACTAGCGGCCAAGAGACCCAGTACTTC
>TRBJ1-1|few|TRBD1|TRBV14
CASSQDRTGWTEAFF
TGTGCCAGCAGCCAAGATCGGACAGGCTGGACTGAAGCTTTCTTT
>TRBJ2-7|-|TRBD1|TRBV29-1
CSVVGVGTGLGEQYF
TGCAGCGTTGTGGGCGTGGGGACAGGGCTAGGCGAGCAGTACTTC
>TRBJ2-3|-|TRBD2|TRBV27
CASSVAGASGDTQYF
TGTGCCAGCTCAGTAGCGGGGGCCTCGGGAGATACGCAGTATTTT
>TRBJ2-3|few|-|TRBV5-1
CATRSTDTDTQYF
TGCGCCACCCGAAGTACAGACACAGATACGCAGTATTTT
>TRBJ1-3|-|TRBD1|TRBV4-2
CACSRTGTGWAGNTIYF
TGTGCCTGCAGCCGAACCGGGACAGGGTGGGCTGGAAACACCATATATTTT
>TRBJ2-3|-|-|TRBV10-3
CAIRATKSETDTQYF
TGTGCCATCAGAGCGACTAAAAGCGAAACAGATACGCAGTATTTT
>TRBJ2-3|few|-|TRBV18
CASSSLLQGLADTQYF
TGTGCCAGCTCGTCCCTACTGCAGGGTTTGGCAGATACGCAGTATTTT
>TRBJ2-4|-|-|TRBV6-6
CASKPDSSKNIQYF
TGTGCCAGCAAACCCGACTCGTCCAAAAACATTCAGTACTTC
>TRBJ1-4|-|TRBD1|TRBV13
CASSLDRGGEKLFF
TGTGCCAGCAGCCTAGACAGGGGAGGTGAAAAACTGTTTTTT
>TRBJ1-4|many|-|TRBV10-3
CAISAGTGEKLFF
TGTGCCATCAGCGCGGGGACGGGAGAAAAACTGTTTTTT
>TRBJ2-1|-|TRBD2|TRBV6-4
CASSALGLAGGSGEQFF
TGTGCCAGCAGTGCCTTGGGACTAGCGGGGGGTAGTGGTGAGCAGTTCTTC